Listed here are 6 T cell receptor beta chains from one sample, sequenced in a study of blood T cell repertoires in COVID-19. Here immunoSEQ multiplex PCR was the method, and the copy in TCRdb shows in-frame clones only, minus some. The data contain about 150,000 clones, about 90% of them singletons. The sequenced material came from peripheral blood. The receptors here all came from a man aged 45 to 65 with acute or convalescent COVID-19.

This rearrangement joins TRBV29-1 to TRBJ2-2; D might be TRBD2 (6 bases). Trimming shortened V by 6 bases and J by 5 bases, and 19 bases separated the two germline ends. Germline CDR1 is SQVTM and CDR2 is ANQGSEA. The CDR3 runs to 15 residues. As DNA, the CDR3 is TGCAGCGTGTCAATCGGGGGAAGAGGGACCGGGGAGCTGTTTTTT. Translated: CSVSIGGRGTGELFF.

The chain links TRBV6-5 to TRBJ1-2, with no clear D. In germline, CDR1 is MNHEY, CDR2 SVGAGI. CDR3 size: 14 residues. V was trimmed by 5 bases and J by 6 bases, leaving 16 bases between them. CDR3 nucleotides: TGTGCCAGCAGTCCCCTCGGGGTTCGGAATGGCTACACCTTC. Amino acids: CASSPLGVRNGYTF.

The V and J genes are TRBV4-1 and TRBJ2-7; tentative D call: TRBD2 (5 bases). CDR1 is MGHRA and CDR2 is YSYEKL in the germline V gene. The ends were cut back, 0 bases at V and 3 bases at J, with 18 bases in the middle. The CDR3 totals 17 residues. Written as DNA, the CDR3 is TGCGCCAGCAGCCAAGATAATGGGCTAGCAGACCGCTACGAGCAGTACTTC. Translation gives CASSQDNGLADRYEQYF.

This chain connects TRBV7-6 to TRBJ1-2; 7 positions match TRBD1. The germline gives CDR1 SGHVS, CDR2 FNYEAQ. The CDR3 has 15 amino acids. V lost 5 bases to trimming and J lost 2 bases; unmatched junction nucleotides: 8. As DNA, the CDR3 is TGTGCCAGCAGCCCCGCTAAGGGACAGAACTATGGCTACACCTTC. Translated: CASSPAKGQNYGYTF.

The chain is built from TRBV18 and TRBJ2-2; tentatively, D is TRBD2 (6 bases). There are 14 residues in the CDR3. Per the germline V gene, CDR1 is KGHSH and CDR2 is LQKENI. Trimming cost V 3 bases and J 5 bases, with 10 bases left between them. The CDR3 reads CASSPREMTGELFF. The CDR3 DNA follows: TGTGCCAGCTCACCGCGGGAAATGACCGGGGAGCTGTTTTTT.

The chain employs TRBV5-1 and TRBJ1-2; D unresolved. Germline V gene sequence: CDR1 SGHRS, CDR2 YFSETQ. CDR3 size: 13 residues. Deletions cut 4 bases from V and 0 bases from J, with 7 bases between. The CDR3 nucleotides read TGCGCCAGCAGCGCAACAGCTAACTATGGCTACACCTTC. Translation gives CASSATANYGYTF.